This T cell receptor beta chain comes out of a study of cytomegalovirus exposure and HLA in healthy donors. Notes on the study in general: In a later analysis, the majority of CMV-associated beta chains seemingly showed HLA restriction.

Note on this clone: Its antigen is not known.

The CDR3 is 13 residues long. From germline, CDR1 is MNHEY and CDR2 SVGAGI. Trimming took 6 bases from V and 4 from J; bases not matched to a gene: 2. The PCR used 60 Vbeta and 13 Jbeta primers. This table comes from immunoSEQ multiplex PCR, and its TCRdb copy is limited to in-frame clones, with some not included. The data hold about 200,000 clones, with roughly four fifths observed a single time. The genes are TRBV6-5 and TRBJ2-7; 11 bases fit TRBD2. What was sequenced was PBMCs. The clonotype originates from a man aged 25 to 45 in good health and CMV-seronegative. CDR3 protein: CASSRTSGYEQYF. The DNA for the CDR3 is TGTGCCAGCAGCCGGACTAGCGGGTACGAGCAGTACTTC.